Following are 13 T cell receptor beta chains from one sample sequenced in a study of T cell changes during pregnancy in multiple sclerosis. Some clones are missing from TCRdb's copy, which holds only in-frame ones; the method was immunoSEQ multiplex PCR. The repertoire includes some 62,000 clones, around 92% of them detected once, and about 2.9% sits in the top ten. This specimen consisted of peripheral blood, obtained in the second trimester of pregnancy. These receptors were collected from a female donor in good health, enrolled as a control in a pregnancy study.

V is TRBV5-1 and J is TRBJ1-6, with D perhaps matching TRBD1 (5 bases). V lost 0 bases, J lost 1 base, and 8 bases lay in between. The CDR3 has 16 residues. Germline lookup yields CDR1 SGHRS and CDR2 YFSETQ. The CDR3 DNA follows: TGCGCCAGCAGCTTGGTTTCAGGGTCCTATAATTCACCCCTCCACTTT. It is translated as CASSLVSGSYNSPLHF.

This chain links TRBV7-9 with TRBJ1-1; 8 bases agree with TRBD1. The CDR3 runs to 14 residues. CDR1 is SEHNR and CDR2 is FQNEAQ in the germline V gene (reference sequence). V was pared by 3 bases and J by 6 bases, with 6 bases of the junction left unmatched. CDR3 DNA: TGTGCCAGCAGCTTTACTCCACAGGGGGCTGAAGCTTTCTTT. It translates to CASSFTPQGAEAFF.

The chain couples TRBV10-3 to TRBJ2-1; possibly TRBD2 for D (6 bases). CDR1 ENHRY and CDR2 SYGVKD come from the germline V gene. Trimming stripped 6 bases from V and 5 bases from J, with 11 bases between. The CDR3 covers 13 residues. The CDR3 DNA follows: TGTGCCATCAGCCCCGGACTAAACAATGAGCAGTTCTTC. This codes for CAISPGLNNEQFF.

This clone occurred a few times. This chain uses TRBV29-1 with TRBJ1-4; D is unresolved. V was trimmed by 6 bases and J by 8 bases, leaving 10 bases between them. CDR1 is SQVTM, CDR2 ANQGSEA, per germline. This CDR3 comprises 11 residues. CDR3 nucleotide sequence: TGCAGCGTCGCTAAGAACGAAAAACTGTTTTTT. This translates into CSVAKNEKLFF. The whole variable domain, remainder taken from reference TRBV29-1 and TRBJ1-4, is SAVISQKPSRDICQRGTSLTIQCQVDSQVTMMFWYRQQPGQSLTLIATANQGSEATYESGFVIDKFPISRPNLTFSTLTVSNMSPEDSSIYLCSVAKNEKLFFGSGTQLSVL.

The chain joins TRBV4-3 to TRBJ2-7; 14 nucleotides line up with TRBD2. This CDR3 comprises 15 residues. Per the germline V gene, CDR1 is LGHNA and CDR2 is YSLEER. V lost 4 bases, J lost 2 bases, and 1 base stayed unmatched. CDR3 bases: TGCGCCAGCAGCCTGGGACTAGCGGGAGCCTACGAGCAGTACTTC. Protein product: CASSLGLAGAYEQYF.

This clone was observed a single time. The chain has TRBV27 and TRBJ1-6, with D unclear. V was trimmed by 5 bases and J by 8 bases, leaving 10 bases between them. In germline, CDR1 is MNHEY, CDR2 SMNVEV (reference sequence). The CDR3 sequence is 13 residues long. CDR3: CASSLVTYSPLHF. In DNA, the CDR3 is TGTGCCAGCAGTCTGGTGACTTATTCACCCCTCCACTTT.

A word on this clone: Within the sample, other DNA sequences also encode this same CDR3. This rearrangement joins TRBV9 to TRBJ1-1; TRBD1 might be the D (5 bases). V lost 3 bases and J lost 2, with 8 bases in between. Germline lookup yields CDR1 SGDLS and CDR2 YYNGEE. The CDR3 covers 13 residues. The CDR3, as DNA: TGTGCCAGCAGCGCCCAGGGAAACACTGAAGCTTTCTTT. Translation gives CASSAQGNTEAFF. Complete variable domain (other parts from reference TRBV9 and TRBJ1-1): DSGVTQTPKHLITATGQRVTLRCSPRSGDLSVYWYQQSLDQGLQFLIQYYNGEERAKGNILERFSAQQFPDLHSELNLSSLELGDSALYFCASSAQGNTEAFFGQGTRLTVV.

The chain links TRBV6-5 to TRBJ1-5; 9 bases match TRBD1. The germline CDR1 and CDR2 sequences are MNHEY and SVGAGI. The CDR3 covers 14 residues. V lost 2 bases and J lost 5; bases outside the gene matches: 1. The CDR3: CASSYGTGYQPQHF. The CDR3 nucleotides read TGTGCCAGCAGTTACGGGACAGGGTATCAGCCCCAGCATTTT.

The V and J genes are TRBV5-4 and TRBJ2-5; 7 nucleotides line up with TRBD1. The end of the DNA aligns better with TRBJ2-7, so the J call may be wrong. The CDR3 sequence is 15 residues long. CDR1 SGHNT and CDR2 YYREEE come from the germline V gene (reference sequence). The CDR3 bases are TGTGCCAGCAGCTTGGGACTGGACAGGAGGTACGAGCAGTACTTC. It codes for CASSLGLDRRYEQYF.

This chain connects TRBV7-3 to TRBJ2-3, with 7 bases matching TRBD2. The CDR3 runs to 14 residues. Trimming took 8 bases from V and 5 from J; bases not matched to a gene: 10. Germline CDR1 and CDR2: SGHTA and FQGTGA. Here the CDR3 DNA reads TGTGCCAGCTCTCCAGCGGGGTATCTAGATACGCAGTATTTT. Amino acids: CASSPAGYLDTQYF.

The V gene is TRBV6-6, the J gene TRBJ1-5; the D gene is possibly TRBD1 (6 bases). This CDR3 is 13 amino acids long. V dropped 5 bases and J dropped 7 bases, with 12 bases sitting between them. The V gene's germline CDR1 is MNHNY and CDR2 SVGAGI (reference sequence). CDR3 residues: CASSHRDEQPQHF. CDR3 DNA sequence: TGTGCCAGCAGTCACAGGGATGAGCAGCCCCAGCATTTT.

This sequence joins TRBV5-1 and TRBJ2-5, with TRBD2 identical over 8 bases. V lost 4 bases, J lost 5 bases, and 10 bases stayed unmatched. Looked up from germline, CDR1 is SGHRS and CDR2 is YFSETQ. The CDR3 loop spans 15 amino acids. Written as DNA, the CDR3 is TGCGCCAGCAGCCAAACTAGCGGACCAAGTGAGACCCAGTACTTC. Its protein is CASSQTSGPSETQYF.

This clone was counted ten times or more. The V call is TRBV4-2, the J call TRBJ2-5; 8 bases are a match to TRBD2. Germline values: CDR1 LGHNA, CDR2 YNFKEQ. V shed 1 base, J shed 4 bases, and the junction held 8 bases outside the gene matches. This CDR3 is 16 amino acids long. Written as DNA, the CDR3 is TGTGCCAGCAGCCAAGCGGACGGGAGGGGTCGAGAGACCCAGTACTTC. It translates to CASSQADGRGRETQYF.